The 20 T cell receptor beta chains given below trace back to one sample, sequenced in a study of cytomegalovirus exposure and HLA in healthy donors. PCR involved 60 Vbeta and 13 Jbeta primers. Generated by immunoSEQ multiplex PCR, the TCRdb table keeps only in-frame clones and is missing some. Of 150,000 to 200,000 clones in the sample, about 76% are singletons; the top ten hold 1.6%. Sequencing was performed on PBMCs. The receptors originated from a woman between 45 and 60 years old in good health and CMV-seronegative.

The chain links TRBV7-6 to TRBJ2-3; TRBD2 aligns across 9 bases. The CDR3 runs to 16 residues. J was trimmed by 2 bases and V by 2 bases; bases with no gene match: 5. Germline V CDR1 and CDR2: SGHVS, FNYEAQ. Here the CDR3 reads CASSLISGRNTDTQYF. The CDR3 DNA reads TGTGCCAGCAGCTTAATCAGCGGGAGGAACACAGATACGCAGTATTTT.

The chain recombines TRBV29-1 with TRBJ1-1, with D unclear. The V and J ends lost 4 bases and 11 bases respectively, with 20 bases between them. The CDR3 totals 13 residues. The V gene's germline CDR1 is SQVTM and CDR2 ANQGSEA. This CDR3 reads CSVGLMRAGEAFF. CDR3 DNA sequence: TGCAGCGTTGGCCTGATGAGGGCGGGCGAGGCTTTCTTT.

The CDR3 reads CASSRDRKTTDTQYF. The CDR3, as DNA: TGTGCCAGCAGCCGGGACAGGAAAACCACAGATACGCAGTATTTT. The rearrangement uses TRBV6-1 and TRBJ2-3, with 8 nucleotides matching TRBD1. The junction had 7 bases not matched to a gene; V was cut back by 6 bases and J by 2 bases. The CDR3 spans 15 residues. Germline V gene lookup returns CDR1 MNHNS and CDR2 SASEGT.

The V gene is TRBV5-6, the J gene TRBJ1-6, with 7 positions matching TRBD1. Per the germline V gene, CDR1 is SGHDT and CDR2 is YYEEEE. The ends lost 0 bases at V and 7 bases at J; junction bases unmatched: 4. The CDR3 has 15 amino acids. CDR3 bases: TGTGCCAGCAGCTTGGCGGGGACAGAAAATTCACCCCTCCACTTT. It yields the protein CASSLAGTENSPLHF. The variable domain in full, with the rest retrieved from reference TRBV5-6 and TRBJ1-6, is DAGVTQSPTHLIKTRGQQVTLRCSPKSGHDTVSWYQQALGQGPQFIFQYYEEEERQRGNFPDRFSGHQFPNYSSELNVNALLLGDSALYLCASSLAGTENSPLHFGNGTRLTVT.

This chain joins TRBV28 and TRBJ2-4; D gene unclear. V gave up 4 bases and J gave up 1 base, with 11 bases separating them. Germline CDR1 is MDHEN and CDR2 is SYDVKM. The CDR3 has 15 residues. In DNA, the CDR3 is TGTGCCAGCAGTTCCTCAGGTAAGGCCAAAAACATTCAGTACTTC. It is translated as CASSSSGKAKNIQYF.

This clone has just a few counts. The rearrangement links TRBV4-1 to TRBJ1-3; D is unresolved. Trimming pared 2 bases from V and 4 bases from J, leaving 3 bases between. This CDR3 is built from 12 residues. Germline loops: CDR1 MGHRA, CDR2 YSYEKL. This CDR3 reads CASSQSGNTIYF. The CDR3 nucleotides are TGCGCCAGCAGCCAATCGGGAAACACCATATATTTT.

V usage is TRBV7-2 and J usage is TRBJ1-5; D uncertain. Deletions cut 1 base from V and 4 bases from J, with 11 bases between. In germline, CDR1 is SGHTA, CDR2 FQGNSA. The CDR3 sequence is 15 residues long. The CDR3 is CASSLGPRRNQPQHF. For the CDR3, the DNA is TGTGCCAGCAGCTTAGGCCCCCGCAGAAATCAGCCCCAGCATTTT. Full variable domain (missing parts from reference TRBV7-2 and TRBJ1-5): GAGVSQSPSNKVTEKGKDVELRCDPISGHTALYWYRQSLGQGLEFLIYFQGNSAPDKSGLPSDRFSAERTGGSVSTLTIQRTQQEDSAVYLCASSLGPRRNQPQHFGDGTRLSIL.

This clone was seen only a few times. This chain links TRBV2 with TRBJ2-2, with D unresolved. Germline values: CDR1 SNHLY, CDR2 FYNNEI. The ends were cut back, 2 bases at V and 1 base at J, with 5 bases in the middle. This CDR3 is built from 14 residues. The CDR3 spells CASSENRNTGELFF. The DNA for the CDR3 is TGTGCCAGCAGTGAAAACAGGAACACCGGGGAGCTGTTTTTT.

The J gene is TRBJ1-4, the V gene TRBV7-9; D perhaps matches TRBD1 (6 bases). Trimming stripped 4 bases from V and 1 base from J, with 7 bases between. This CDR3 region has 14 residues. Germline V lookup: CDR1 SEHNR, CDR2 FQNEAQ (reference sequence). This CDR3 reads CASSSDRTNEKLFF. For the CDR3, the DNA is TGTGCCAGCAGCTCGGACAGAACTAATGAAAAACTGTTTTTT. The variable domain in full, completed from reference TRBV7-9 and TRBJ1-4, reads DTGVSQNPRHKITKRGQNVTFRCDPISEHNRLYWYRQTLGQGPEFLTYFQNEAQLEKSRLLSDRFSAERPKGSFSTLEIQRTEQGDSAMYLCASSSDRTNEKLFFGSGTQLSVL.

Turning to this clone: The germline gene is not matched at one end of the junction; a read error may be the cause. The chain links TRBV7-7 to TRBJ2-5; no clear D gene. The germline V gene encodes CDR1 SSHAT and CDR2 FNYEAQ (reference sequence). CDR3 size: 15 residues. In DNA form, the CDR3 reads TGTGCTAGCAGCTCTACCCTCGCGGATGAAGAGACCCAGTACTTC. It codes for CASSSTLADEETQYF.

V gene TRBV9 combines with J gene TRBJ2-7; TRBD2 might be the D (6 bases). The CDR3 is made up of 16 amino acids. Trimming left V 0 bases short and J 4 bases short, with 17 bases between. CDR1 and CDR2 from the germline V gene are SGDLS and YYNGEE. This chain's CDR3 is CASSVGWGEQGYEQYF. CDR3 nucleotides: TGTGCCAGCAGCGTAGGGTGGGGGGAACAAGGGTACGAGCAGTACTTC.

The chain recombines TRBV5-5 with TRBJ2-7; TRBD1 matches 8 bases. The CDR3 is made up of 14 amino acids. CDR1 and CDR2 (germline): SGHKS, YYEKEE (reference sequence). The J segment lost 3 bases and the V segment lost 6 bases, leaving 8 bases of the junction unmatched. This CDR3 reads CASTSPDRVYEQYF. The CDR3 nucleotides are TGTGCCAGCACCTCCCCGGACAGGGTCTACGAGCAGTACTTC.

This chain links TRBV7-2 with TRBJ1-2, with no clear D. The CDR3 has 13 residues. V was clipped by 1 base and J by 4 bases, with 7 bases between them. Germline V gene sequence: CDR1 SGHTA, CDR2 FQGNSA. CDR3 sequence (DNA): TGTGCCAGCAGCTTAGGGGAGTTCTATGGCTACACCTTC. Translated, it gives CASSLGEFYGYTF.

The rearrangement uses TRBV7-6 and TRBJ2-3; TRBD2 matches 9 bases. The V gene's germline CDR1 is SGHVS and CDR2 FNYEAQ. This CDR3 is 17 amino acids long. Trimming took 2 bases from V and 2 from J; bases not matched to a gene: 8. Here the CDR3 reads CASSLIASGTSTDTQYF. The CDR3 DNA reads TGTGCCAGCAGCTTAATTGCTAGCGGGACCTCCACAGATACGCAGTATTTT.

CDR3 DNA: TGTGCCAGCAGCGGCCGGACAGATAGCACAGATACGCAGTATTTT. Protein: CASSGRTDSTDTQYF. The chain has TRBV11-1 and TRBJ2-3; D might be TRBD1 (6 bases). The CDR3 has 15 amino acids. Looked up from germline, CDR1 is SGHAT and CDR2 is FQDESV (reference sequence). The ends were cut back, 5 bases at V and 0 bases at J, with 12 bases in the middle.

This chain joins TRBV19 and TRBJ1-2; perhaps TRBD1 as D (5 bases). Germline CDR1 reads LNHDA; CDR2 reads SQIVND (reference sequence). The CDR3 length is 13 residues. Trimming took 5 bases from V and 6 from J, leaving 13 bases between them. The CDR3 region is CASSYGRVDGYTF. The CDR3 region has the DNA TGTGCCAGTAGTTATGGCAGGGTAGATGGCTACACCTTC.

This chain connects TRBV4-1 to TRBJ2-3, with 12 bases fitting TRBD2. J gave up 5 bases and V 3 bases, and 6 bases lay outside the gene matches. CDR1 is MGHRA, CDR2 YSYEKL, per germline. The length of the CDR3 is 16 residues. The CDR3 nucleotides read TGCGCCAGCAGCCAGCCTAGCGGGAGGGCCTTAGATACGCAGTATTTT. Its protein is CASSQPSGRALDTQYF.

The rearrangement joins TRBV5-1 to TRBJ2-1, with TRBD2 matching 9 bases. This CDR3 has 19 amino acids. From germline, CDR1 is SGHRS and CDR2 YFSETQ. The J segment lost 7 bases and the V segment lost 4 bases, leaving 21 bases of the junction unmatched. The CDR3, as DNA: TGCGCCAGCAGCCATATTCGACTTAATTTAGCGGGAGAGGGTAATGAGCAGTTCTTC. Amino acids: CASSHIRLNLAGEGNEQFF.

The CDR3 DNA reads as TGTGCCAGCAGCCTAAGACAGCCTCCCTACGAGCAGTACTTC. Protein product: CASSLRQPPYEQYF. This chain connects TRBV7-2 to TRBJ2-7, with D maybe TRBD1 (5 bases). Trimming left V 5 bases short and J 2 bases short, with 13 bases between. The germline gives CDR1 SGHTA, CDR2 FQGNSA. The CDR3 has 14 residues.

The genes are TRBV28 and TRBJ1-4, with TRBD1 as a possible D gene (6 bases). The CDR3 extends over 21 amino acids. Germline CDR1 is MDHEN and CDR2 is SYDVKM. Deletions cut 6 bases from V and 6 bases from J, with 35 bases between. CDR3 nucleotide sequence: TGTGCCAGCAGAAACGTACCCGGGACAAGTTCCACTCGAGGTCTCGATGAAAAACTGTTTTTT. As protein: CASRNVPGTSSTRGLDEKLFF.